This entry concerns a single T cell receptor beta chain. In the original workflow: By means of reference gene primer amplification, nucleated cell counts were estimated. Using immunoSEQ multiplex PCR, the repertoire was profiled, and TCRdb retains in-frame clones only, with some absent. The V and J calls and clone size were taken over from that table, and D and trimming were inferred from the DNA. The data hold 95,000 to 150,000 clones, with roughly 82% observed a single time. The sample originates from a study of blood T cell repertoires in COVID-19. Turning to the study itself: Donors in the United States, Italy and Spain gave samples during acute or convalescent COVID-19.

The CDR3 totals 16 residues. V lost 4 bases and J lost 2, with 15 bases in between. Germline assignment: CDR1 SGHVS and CDR2 FNYEAQ. This sequence was found in a human donor in a cohort sampled during active COVID-19. V usage is TRBV7-6 and J usage is TRBJ2-1; perhaps TRBD2 as D (7 bases). The sample taken for sequencing was peripheral blood. CDR3 protein: CASSSWRGTTYNEQFF. CDR3 nucleotides: TGTGCCAGCAGCTCCTGGAGGGGGACTACCTACAATGAGCAGTTCTTC.